The present T cell receptor beta chain was sequenced within a study of beta chain features in type 1 diabetes. Findings of the study overall: Among patients with Type 1 diabetes, TCRB CDR3s were moderately but significantly shorter in every one of the four CD4+ subsets. The VDJ junctions of type 1 diabetes patients carried fewer insertions and more deletions.

Trimming removed 3 bases from V and 7 bases from J, with 10 bases in between. CDR3 length: 13 amino acids. CDR1 is MGHDK and CDR2 is SYGVNS in the germline V gene. The whole isolated RNA underwent reverse transcription, so sequencing captured expressed TCRB transcripts. The data were produced by immunoSEQ multiplex PCR, yet TCRdb's version contains in-frame clones alone and is incomplete. The table shows about 190,000 clones, with around 8% occurring only once. Cells sorted by CD45RO/CCR7/CD25/CD127/CD95/CD27 comprised CD4+ naive, central memory, regulatory and stem cell-like memory cells. Each of the sorted populations had a purity greater than 98%. This clone was counted between two and nine times. Its cognate antigen is unknown.

Sequenced material: central memory CD4+ T cells from blood. The chain joins TRBV25-1 to TRBJ2-1; D may be TRBD1 (5 bases). This TCR was sampled from a woman in her thirties or forties with type 1 diabetes. The DNA of the CDR3 is TGTGCCAGCAGTGAGGTCAGGGATAATGAGCAGTTCTTC. Amino acids: CASSEVRDNEQFF.